Sequencing of this T cell receptor (beta chain) was carried out in a study of T cell responses to AZD1222 COVID-19 vaccine. General study findings and limits: Following two doses of AZD1222, Spike-specific TCR breadth and depth rose.

Germline V gives CDR1 KGHSH, CDR2 LQKENI. There are 13 residues in the CDR3. V lost 3 bases and J lost 0, with 6 bases in between. The analysis combined second doses at about 4 or about 12 weeks. As to this clone: What it binds is not known.

Profiled with immunoSEQ multiplex PCR; TCRdb holds only in-frame clones, not every one. Seen here are roughly 150,000 clones, 87% observed once, and the top ten hold roughly 1.1%. This TCR was sampled from an adult who received the AZD1222 COVID-19 vaccine. The input for sequencing was peripheral blood, taken 28 days after the second AZD1222 dose. The V call is TRBV18, the J call TRBJ2-7, with D unclear. CDR3 residues: CASSPPNSYEQYF. The CDR3, as DNA: TGTGCCAGCTCACCCCCCAACTCCTACGAGCAGTACTTC.